This T cell receptor beta chain is from a study of graft-versus-host responses after intestinal transplantation. Generated by immunoSEQ multiplex PCR, the TCRdb table keeps only in-frame clones and is missing some. The sample lists about 70,000 clones, approximately 87% seen once, with roughly 0.4% in the top ten. This clone was detected only a few times. What it binds is not known. Germline lookup yields CDR1 MNHEY and CDR2 SVGAGI. V lost 5 bases and J lost 5, with 10 bases in between. This CDR3 is built from 13 residues. The chain is built from TRBV6-5 and TRBJ1-5; perhaps TRBD1 as D (5 bases). This sample comprised unstimulated CD4+ T cells sorted from spleen or lymph node cells, obtained before transplant. The sequence derives from a human donor who was the organ donor for an intestinal transplant. CDR3 region: CASSTTGDQPQHF. Here the CDR3 DNA reads TGTGCCAGCAGTACCACGGGGGATCAGCCCCAGCATTTT.